The 16 T cell receptor beta chains below were found in one sample sequenced in a study of blood T cell repertoires in COVID-19. TCRdb keeps only in-frame clones here, not all; method: immunoSEQ multiplex PCR. The repertoire holds 290,000 or so clones, with roughly nine tenths as singletons. The sequencing input was PBMCs or T cells enriched from blood (not recorded which). The receptors were sampled from a woman aged 18-30 years who had recovered from COVID-19.

This chain uses TRBV18 with TRBJ2-1; D perhaps matches TRBD1 (8 bases). The V end was cut by 6 bases, the J end by 8 bases, with 17 bases between. CDR3 length: 14 residues. Germline CDR1 KGHSH, CDR2 LQKENI. The CDR3 spells CASSPTTGGDEQFF. The CDR3 bases are TGTGCCAGCTCTCCGACCACAGGGGGGGATGAGCAGTTCTTC.

V and J are TRBV6-2 or TRBV6-3 and TRBJ2-5, with TRBD1 as a possible D gene (5 bases). Germline lookup yields CDR1 MNHEY and CDR2 SVGEGT. The CDR3 extends over 12 amino acids. Trimming removed 2 bases at V and 5 bases at J, with 6 bases between. The CDR3, as DNA: TGTGCCAGCAGTTACGGGGCCGAGACCCAGTACTTC. This codes for CASSYGAETQYF.

The chain combines TRBV5-6 with TRBJ2-5; D may be TRBD2 (6 bases). This CDR3 has 15 amino acids. V lost 1 base and J 1 base, leaving 11 bases between the germline ends. Germline V gene sequence: CDR1 SGHDT, CDR2 YYEEEE. The CDR3 bases are TGTGCCAGCAGCTTGACTCGGGGGATCCAAGAGACCCAGTACTTC. It is translated as CASSLTRGIQETQYF. Looking up the rest from reference TRBV5-6 and TRBJ2-5 gives the full variable domain: DAGVTQSPTHLIKTRGQQVTLRCSPKSGHDTVSWYQQALGQGPQFIFQYYEEEERQRGNFPDRFSGHQFPNYSSELNVNALLLGDSALYLCASSLTRGIQETQYFGPGTRLLVL.

V usage is TRBV20-1 and J usage is TRBJ1-2, with D possibly being TRBD1 (5 bases). V was pared by 3 bases and J by 2 bases, with 13 bases between. The CDR3 has 14 residues. The germline V gene encodes CDR1 DFQATT and CDR2 SNEGSKA (reference sequence). The CDR3 loop is CSASPLGGNYGYTF. CDR3 sequence (DNA): TGCAGTGCTAGTCCCTTGGGGGGGAACTATGGCTACACCTTC.

DNA for the CDR3: TGTGCCAGCAGCCAATATCAAGCGCCGTATGGCTACACCTTC. It specifies CASSQYQAPYGYTF. The chain joins TRBV2 to TRBJ1-2; D unclear. Germline values: CDR1 SNHLY, CDR2 FYNNEI. Trimming shortened V by 6 bases and J by 5 bases, and 16 bases separated the two germline ends. This CDR3 contains 14 residues.

The rearrangement joins TRBV11-2 to TRBJ2-2; TRBD2 might be the D (6 bases). CDR1 and CDR2 from the germline V gene are SGHAT and FQNNGV. Trimming removed 5 bases at V and 4 bases at J, with 14 bases between. The length of the CDR3 is 15 residues. CDR3 residues: CASSPGTLSTGELFF. The CDR3 bases are TGTGCCAGCAGCCCCGGGACTCTTTCCACCGGGGAGCTGTTTTTT.

V gene TRBV28 combines with J gene TRBJ2-6, with no clear D. The CDR3 runs 17 residues. Trimming cost V 2 bases and J 0 bases, with 11 bases left between them. Germline V gives CDR1 MDHEN, CDR2 SYDVKM. CDR3 sequence reads: CASSLGRLGSGANVLTF. DNA of the CDR3: TGTGCCAGCAGTTTAGGCAGGCTCGGCTCTGGGGCCAACGTCCTGACTTTC.

This clone was counted only a few times. The CDR3 nucleotides read TGTGCCAGCAGCGCCATGGGAGCCCTACTCTCTGGGGCCAACGTCCTGACTTTC. It is translated as CASSAMGALLSGANVLTF. J is TRBJ2-6 and V is TRBV7-9; perhaps TRBD2 as D (5 bases). This CDR3 contains 18 residues. V was shortened by 5 bases and J by 0 bases, with 17 bases between the two germline ends. In germline, CDR1 is SEHNR, CDR2 FQNEAQ (reference sequence).

The chain is built from TRBV18 and TRBJ1-1; D is possibly TRBD1 (5 bases). This CDR3 has 16 residues. Trimming took 4 bases from V and 0 from J, leaving 15 bases between them. Per the germline V gene, CDR1 is KGHSH and CDR2 is LQKENI. The CDR3 reads CASSLIGGGMNTEAFF. CDR3 nucleotides: TGTGCCAGCTCACTAATCGGGGGAGGAATGAACACTGAAGCTTTCTTT.

V gene TRBV2 combines with J gene TRBJ1-6; D is undetermined. The length of the CDR3 is 12 residues. Trimming took 2 bases from V and 12 from J, leaving 8 bases between them. CDR1 is SNHLY, CDR2 FYNNEI, per germline. This CDR3 is CASSEFPGPLHF. For the CDR3, the DNA is TGTGCCAGCAGTGAATTCCCGGGACCCCTCCACTTT.

V is TRBV7-9 and J is TRBJ2-1, with D maybe TRBD2 (6 bases). Germline CDR1 reads SEHNR; CDR2 reads FQNEAQ (reference sequence). There are 15 residues in the CDR3. Trimming stripped 3 bases from V and 0 bases from J, with 9 bases between. The chain's CDR3 is CASSFGGSSYNEQFF. The CDR3 DNA sequence: TGTGCCAGCAGCTTCGGGGGTTCCTCCTACAATGAGCAGTTCTTC.

V usage is TRBV19 and J usage is TRBJ2-6, with TRBD2 as a possible D gene (5 bases). Germline V gene sequence: CDR1 LNHDA, CDR2 SQIVND (reference sequence). The CDR3 runs to 16 residues. V dropped 6 bases and J dropped 2 bases, with 14 bases sitting between them. The CDR3 sequence: CASSDERATGANVLTF. DNA for the CDR3: TGTGCCAGTAGCGATGAGAGGGCTACTGGGGCCAACGTCCTGACTTTC.

This rearrangement joins TRBV7-9 to TRBJ1-1, with no clear D. Trimming removed 2 bases from V and 7 bases from J, with 5 bases in between. Germline-derived CDR1 and CDR2 are SEHNR and FQNEAQ (reference sequence). CDR3 length: 11 residues. The CDR3 nucleotides read TGTGCCAGCAGCTTAAGCCTTGAAGCTTTCTTT. This sequence encodes CASSLSLEAFF.

The rearrangement uses TRBV2 and TRBJ1-1, with D unclear. CDR1 is SNHLY, CDR2 FYNNEI, per germline. The CDR3 consists of 11 residues. Trimming took 2 bases from V and 6 from J, leaving 4 bases between them. The CDR3 DNA reads as TGTGCCAGCAGTGAATATCCTGAAGCTTTCTTT. Residues: CASSEYPEAFF.

This sequence joins TRBV19 and TRBJ2-1, with 7 bases matching TRBD1. V lost 2 bases to trimming and J lost 7 bases; unmatched junction nucleotides: 11. This CDR3 region has 16 residues. Looked up from germline, CDR1 is LNHDA and CDR2 is SQIVND (reference sequence). The CDR3 reads CASSIFRGRSGNEQFF. In DNA form, the CDR3 reads TGTGCCAGTAGTATATTTAGGGGGCGGTCCGGGAATGAGCAGTTCTTC.

The chain joins TRBV3-1 (or the pseudogene TRBV3-2) to TRBJ2-2; a weak D match, TRBD2 (6 bases). Trimming shortened V by 4 bases and J by 8 bases, and 11 bases separated the two germline ends. Germline lookup yields CDR1 LGHDT and CDR2 YNNKEL (reference sequence). The CDR3 is 13 residues long. The CDR3 nucleotides read TGTGCCAGCAGCCTGACTAGGTCTGGGGAGCTGTTTTTT. Translating gives CASSLTRSGELFF.